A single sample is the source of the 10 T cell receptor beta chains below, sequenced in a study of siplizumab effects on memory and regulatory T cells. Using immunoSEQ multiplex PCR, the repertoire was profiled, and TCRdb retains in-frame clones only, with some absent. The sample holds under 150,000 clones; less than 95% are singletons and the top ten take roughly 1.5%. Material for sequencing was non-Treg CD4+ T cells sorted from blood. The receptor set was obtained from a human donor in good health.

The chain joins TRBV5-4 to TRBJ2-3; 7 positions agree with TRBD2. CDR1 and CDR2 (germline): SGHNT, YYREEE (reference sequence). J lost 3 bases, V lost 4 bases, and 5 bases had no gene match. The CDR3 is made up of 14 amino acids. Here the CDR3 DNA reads TGTGCCAGCAGCCCTAGGGAGGGAACAGATACGCAGTATTTT. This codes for CASSPREGTDTQYF.

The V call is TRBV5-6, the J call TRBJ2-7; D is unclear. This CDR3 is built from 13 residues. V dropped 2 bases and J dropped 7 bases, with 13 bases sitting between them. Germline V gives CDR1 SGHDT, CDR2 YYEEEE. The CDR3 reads CASSFGRAREQYF. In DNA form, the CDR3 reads TGTGCCAGCAGCTTCGGCCGAGCCCGGGAGCAGTACTTC.

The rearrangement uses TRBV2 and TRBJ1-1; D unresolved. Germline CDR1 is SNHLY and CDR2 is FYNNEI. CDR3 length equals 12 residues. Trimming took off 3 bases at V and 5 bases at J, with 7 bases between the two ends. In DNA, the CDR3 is TGTGCCAGCAGTGAGTGGGATACTGAAGCTTTCTTT. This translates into CASSEWDTEAFF.

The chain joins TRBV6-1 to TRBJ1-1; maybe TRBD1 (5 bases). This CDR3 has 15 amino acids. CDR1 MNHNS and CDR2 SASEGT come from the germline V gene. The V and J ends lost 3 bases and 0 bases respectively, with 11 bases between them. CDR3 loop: CASSEPGPMNTEAFF. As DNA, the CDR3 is TGTGCCAGCAGTGAGCCAGGGCCTATGAACACTGAAGCTTTCTTT.

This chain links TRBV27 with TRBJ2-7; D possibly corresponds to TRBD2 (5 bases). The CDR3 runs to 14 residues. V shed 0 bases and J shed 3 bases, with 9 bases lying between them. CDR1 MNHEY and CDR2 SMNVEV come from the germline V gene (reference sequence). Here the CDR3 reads CASSLSAGLYEQYF. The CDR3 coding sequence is TGTGCCAGCAGTTTATCGGCAGGACTCTACGAGCAGTACTTC.

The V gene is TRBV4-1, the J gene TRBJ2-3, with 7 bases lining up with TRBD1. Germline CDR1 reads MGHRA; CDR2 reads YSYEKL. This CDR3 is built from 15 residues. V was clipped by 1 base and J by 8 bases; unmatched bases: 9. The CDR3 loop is CASSQGAIQGVTQYF. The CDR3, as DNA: TGCGCCAGCAGCCAAGGGGCGATCCAGGGGGTTACGCAGTATTTT.

DNA of the CDR3: TGTGCCAGCAGTTACTCCCGACAGGGAAACACTGAAGCTTTCTTT. This sequence encodes CASSYSRQGNTEAFF. This chain links TRBV6-5 with TRBJ1-1, with TRBD1 matching over 7 bases. V lost 0 bases, J lost 2 bases, and 3 bases stayed unmatched. Per the germline V gene, CDR1 is MNHEY and CDR2 is SVGAGI. CDR3 length: 15 residues.

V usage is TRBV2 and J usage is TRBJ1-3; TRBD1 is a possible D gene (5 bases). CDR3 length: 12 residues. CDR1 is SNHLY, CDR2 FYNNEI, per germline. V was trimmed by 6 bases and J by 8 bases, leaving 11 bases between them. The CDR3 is CASRGGGDTIYF. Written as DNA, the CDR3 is TGTGCCAGCAGAGGAGGAGGGGACACCATATATTTT.

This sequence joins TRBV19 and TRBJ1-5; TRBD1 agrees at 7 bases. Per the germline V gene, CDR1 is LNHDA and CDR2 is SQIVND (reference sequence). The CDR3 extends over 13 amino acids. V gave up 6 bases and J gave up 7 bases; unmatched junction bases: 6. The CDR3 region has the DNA TGTGCCAGTAGCCTAGACAGGGCCCAGCCCCAGCATTTT. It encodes CASSLDRAQPQHF.

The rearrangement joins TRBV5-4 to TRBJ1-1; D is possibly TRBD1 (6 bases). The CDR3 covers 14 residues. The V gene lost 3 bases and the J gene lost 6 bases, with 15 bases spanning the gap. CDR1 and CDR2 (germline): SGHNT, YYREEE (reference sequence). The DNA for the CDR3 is TGTGCCAGCAGCTCTTATACAGGGTACTCTGAAGCTTTCTTT. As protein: CASSSYTGYSEAFF.